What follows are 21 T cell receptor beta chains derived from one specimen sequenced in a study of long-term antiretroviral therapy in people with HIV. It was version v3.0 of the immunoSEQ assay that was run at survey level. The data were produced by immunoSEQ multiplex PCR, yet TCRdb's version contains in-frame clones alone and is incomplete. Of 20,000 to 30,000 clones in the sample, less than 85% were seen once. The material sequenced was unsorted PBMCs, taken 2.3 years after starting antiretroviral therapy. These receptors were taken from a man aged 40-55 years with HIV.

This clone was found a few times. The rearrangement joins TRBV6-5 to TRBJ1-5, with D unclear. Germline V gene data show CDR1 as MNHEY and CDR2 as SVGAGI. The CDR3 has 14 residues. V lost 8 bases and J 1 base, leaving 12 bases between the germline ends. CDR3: CASARFLSNQPQHF. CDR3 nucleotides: TGTGCCAGCGCTCGGTTCCTGAGCAATCAGCCCCAGCATTTT.

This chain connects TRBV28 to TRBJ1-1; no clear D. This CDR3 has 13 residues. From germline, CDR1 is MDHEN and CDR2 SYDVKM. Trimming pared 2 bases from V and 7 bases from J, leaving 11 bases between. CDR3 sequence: CASSLRLRGEAFF. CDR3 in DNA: TGTGCCAGCAGTTTAAGGTTAAGAGGTGAAGCTTTCTTT.

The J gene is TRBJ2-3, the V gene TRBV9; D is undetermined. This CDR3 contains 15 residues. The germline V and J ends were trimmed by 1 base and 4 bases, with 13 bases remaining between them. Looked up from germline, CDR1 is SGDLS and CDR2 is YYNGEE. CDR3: CASSVKAPPSDTQYF. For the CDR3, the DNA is TGTGCCAGCAGCGTAAAGGCTCCACCCTCAGATACGCAGTATTTT.

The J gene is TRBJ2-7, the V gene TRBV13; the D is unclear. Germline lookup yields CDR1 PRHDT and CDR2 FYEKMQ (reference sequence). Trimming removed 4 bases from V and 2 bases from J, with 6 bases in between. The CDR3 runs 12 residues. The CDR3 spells CASSSDTYEQYF. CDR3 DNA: TGTGCCAGCAGCTCTGACACCTACGAGCAGTACTTC.

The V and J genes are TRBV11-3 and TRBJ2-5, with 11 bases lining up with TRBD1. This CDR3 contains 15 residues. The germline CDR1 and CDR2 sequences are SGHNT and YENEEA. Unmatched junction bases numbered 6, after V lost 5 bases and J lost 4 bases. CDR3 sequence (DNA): TGTGCCAGCAGCCCGGACAGGGGGCGGGGAGAGACCCAGTACTTC. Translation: CASSPDRGRGETQYF.

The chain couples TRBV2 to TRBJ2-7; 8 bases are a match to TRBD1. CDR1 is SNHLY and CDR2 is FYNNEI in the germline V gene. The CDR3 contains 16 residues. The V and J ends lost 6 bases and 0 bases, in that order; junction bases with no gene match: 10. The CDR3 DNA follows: TGTGCCAGCAGACCCACCTCGACAGGGGCCTCCTACGAGCAGTACTTC. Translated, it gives CASRPTSTGASYEQYF.

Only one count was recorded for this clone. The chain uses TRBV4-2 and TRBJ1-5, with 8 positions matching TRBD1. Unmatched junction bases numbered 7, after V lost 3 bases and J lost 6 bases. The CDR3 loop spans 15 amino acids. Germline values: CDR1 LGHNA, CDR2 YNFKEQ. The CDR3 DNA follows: TGTGCCAGCAGCCAGGACAGGGTTGGTCGTCAGCCCCAGCATTTT. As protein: CASSQDRVGRQPQHF.

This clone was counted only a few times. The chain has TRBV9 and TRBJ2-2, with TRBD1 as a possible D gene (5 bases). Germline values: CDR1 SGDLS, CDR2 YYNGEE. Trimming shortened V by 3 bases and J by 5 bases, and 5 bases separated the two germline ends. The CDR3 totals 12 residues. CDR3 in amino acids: CASSAGTGELFF. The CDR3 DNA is TGTGCCAGCAGCGCAGGGACCGGGGAGCTGTTTTTT.

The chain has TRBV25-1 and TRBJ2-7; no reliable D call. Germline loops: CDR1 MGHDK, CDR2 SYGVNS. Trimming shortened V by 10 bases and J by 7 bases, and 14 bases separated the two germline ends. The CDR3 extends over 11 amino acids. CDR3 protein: CATPTRREQYF. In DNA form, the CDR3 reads TGTGCCACCCCAACGCGGCGGGAGCAGTACTTC.

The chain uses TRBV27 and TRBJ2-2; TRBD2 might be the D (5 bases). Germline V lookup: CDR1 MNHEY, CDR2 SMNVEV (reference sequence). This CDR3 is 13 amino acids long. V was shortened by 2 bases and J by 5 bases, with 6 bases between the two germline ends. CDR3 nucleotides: TGTGCCAGCAGTTTAAGAGGGACCGGGGAGCTGTTTTTT. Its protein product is CASSLRGTGELFF.

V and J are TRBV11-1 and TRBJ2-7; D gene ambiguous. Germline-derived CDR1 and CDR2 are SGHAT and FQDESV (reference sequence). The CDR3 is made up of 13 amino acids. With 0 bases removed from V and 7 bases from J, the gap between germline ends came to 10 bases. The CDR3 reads CASSLAGSREQYF. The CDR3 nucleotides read TGTGCCAGCAGCTTAGCCGGCTCACGGGAGCAGTACTTC.

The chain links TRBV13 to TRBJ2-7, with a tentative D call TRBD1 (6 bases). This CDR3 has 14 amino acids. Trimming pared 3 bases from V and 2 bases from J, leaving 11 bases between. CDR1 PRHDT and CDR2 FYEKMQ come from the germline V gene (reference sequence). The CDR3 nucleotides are TGTGCCAGCAGCTTGGGCAGGGGCACCTACGAGCAGTACTTC. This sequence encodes CASSLGRGTYEQYF. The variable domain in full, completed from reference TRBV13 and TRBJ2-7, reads AAGVIQSPRHLIKEKRETATLKCYPIPRHDTVYWYQQGPGQDPQFLISFYEKMQSDKGSIPDRFSAQQFSDYHSELNMSSLELGDSALYFCASSLGRGTYEQYFGPGTRLTVT.

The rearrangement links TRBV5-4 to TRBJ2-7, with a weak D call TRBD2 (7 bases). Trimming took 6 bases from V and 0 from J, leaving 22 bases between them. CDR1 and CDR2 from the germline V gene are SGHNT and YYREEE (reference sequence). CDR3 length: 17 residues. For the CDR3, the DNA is TGTGCCAGCAACTCTGGCGGGGGCAGGGGACTCTCCTACGAGCAGTACTTC. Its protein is CASNSGGGRGLSYEQYF.

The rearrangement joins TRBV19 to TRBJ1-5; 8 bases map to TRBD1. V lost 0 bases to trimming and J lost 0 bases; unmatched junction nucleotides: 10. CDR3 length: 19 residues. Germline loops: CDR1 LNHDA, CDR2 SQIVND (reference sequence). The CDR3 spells CASSIDRQGPYYSNQPQHF. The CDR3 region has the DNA TGTGCCAGTAGTATAGATCGACAGGGGCCCTACTATAGCAATCAGCCCCAGCATTTT.

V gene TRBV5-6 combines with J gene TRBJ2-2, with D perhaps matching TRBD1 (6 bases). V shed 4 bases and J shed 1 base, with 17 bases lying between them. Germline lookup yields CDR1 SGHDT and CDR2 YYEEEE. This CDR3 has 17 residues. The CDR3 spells CASSRTALARNTGELFF. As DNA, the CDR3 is TGTGCCAGCAGCCGGACAGCCCTTGCCCGGAACACCGGGGAGCTGTTTTTT.

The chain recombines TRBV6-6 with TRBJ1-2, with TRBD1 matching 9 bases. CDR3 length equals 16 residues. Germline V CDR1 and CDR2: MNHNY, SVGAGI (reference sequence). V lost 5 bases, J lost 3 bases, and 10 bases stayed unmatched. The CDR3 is CASSPTGTGLDYGYTF. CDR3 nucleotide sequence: TGTGCCAGCAGTCCAACCGGGACAGGGTTGGACTATGGCTACACCTTC.

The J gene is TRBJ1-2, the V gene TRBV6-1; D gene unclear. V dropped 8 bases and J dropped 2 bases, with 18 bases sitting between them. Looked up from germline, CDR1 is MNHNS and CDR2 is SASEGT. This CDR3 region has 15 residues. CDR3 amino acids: CASYDYGLPNYGYTF. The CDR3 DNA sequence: TGTGCCAGCTATGATTACGGACTGCCGAACTATGGCTACACCTTC.

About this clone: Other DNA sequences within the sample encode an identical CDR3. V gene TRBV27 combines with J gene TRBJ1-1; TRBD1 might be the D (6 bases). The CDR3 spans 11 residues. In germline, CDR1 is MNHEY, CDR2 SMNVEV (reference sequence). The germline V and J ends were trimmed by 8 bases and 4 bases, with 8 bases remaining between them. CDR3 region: CASQGSTEAFF. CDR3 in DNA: TGTGCCAGCCAGGGGAGCACTGAAGCTTTCTTT.

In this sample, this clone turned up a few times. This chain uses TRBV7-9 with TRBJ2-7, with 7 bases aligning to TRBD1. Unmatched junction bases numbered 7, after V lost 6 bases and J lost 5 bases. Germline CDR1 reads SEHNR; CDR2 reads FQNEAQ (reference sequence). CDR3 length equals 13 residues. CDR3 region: CASRPTGTDEQYF. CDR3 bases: TGTGCCAGCAGGCCCACAGGGACAGACGAGCAGTACTTC.

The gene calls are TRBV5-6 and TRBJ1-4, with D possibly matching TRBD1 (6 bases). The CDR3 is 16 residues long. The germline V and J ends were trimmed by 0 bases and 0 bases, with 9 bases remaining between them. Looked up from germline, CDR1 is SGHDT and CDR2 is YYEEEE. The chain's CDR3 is CASSLEGDSTNEKLFF. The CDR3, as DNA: TGTGCCAGCAGCTTGGAGGGGGACTCAACTAATGAAAAACTGTTTTTT.

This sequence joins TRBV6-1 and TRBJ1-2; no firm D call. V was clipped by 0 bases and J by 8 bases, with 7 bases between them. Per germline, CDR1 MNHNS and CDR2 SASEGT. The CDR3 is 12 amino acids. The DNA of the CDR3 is TGTGCCAGCAGTGAAGCACATGGCGGCTACACCTTC. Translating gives CASSEAHGGYTF.